This TCR beta chain comes out of a study of T cells in Graves' hyperthyroidism and ophthalmopathy (dated by TCRdb to about 2019). Some background on the complete study: Peripheral blood samples were taken at the time of initial diagnosis, prior to any treatment. To identify distinguishing TCR V-J signatures, a discovery cohort of some 100 patients was used, comprising 43 with Graves' ophthalmopathy and roughly 60 with stable Graves' hyperthyroidism. Following sampling, methimazole starting at 30 mg daily was given to hyperthyroidism patients, and high-dose intravenous methylprednisolone was given to ophthalmopathy patients. In six Graves' hyperthyroidism patients, the study also compared T-cell repertoires from thyroid tissue with T-cell repertoires from blood. An independent validation cohort of around 19 hyperthyroidism patients and 15 or so patients who later progressed to ophthalmopathy tested prospective prediction of ophthalmopathy. TCR Vbeta CDR3 sequencing of roughly 140 peripheral blood samples (43 ophthalmopathy, around 80 hyperthyroidism and roughly 17 progressor patients) is reported in the paper. The 95 to 100 discovery patients were randomly divided into training and test sets at a 7:3 ratio.

From the germline V gene (reference sequence), CDR1 is LGHDT and CDR2 is YNNKEL. V is cut by 2 bases and J by 1 base, and the space between the germline ends is 8 bases. The CDR3, cysteine through phenylalanine, is 14 amino acids long. Only CDR3 DNA is held: 42 bases, read in frame from base 1. Graves' hyperthyroidism was defined as stable when no progression to ophthalmopathy occurred over 18 months of follow-up. Hyperthyroidism patients were newly diagnosed, had a disease duration of under 2 months, and were aged 18 to 65 years. Patients with uncontrolled infections, other autoimmune diseases, pregnancy or lactation were excluded. Clinical symptoms, serum thyroxine and TRAb, thyroid ultrasound, and orbital computed tomography formed the basis for the diagnoses. PBMCs were isolated from approximately 10 ml of fresh peripheral blood by Ficoll-Paque density gradient centrifugation. Total RNA was extracted with Trizol reagent, and quality was checked on an Agilent 2100 Bioanalyzer.

This clonotype came up many times. Its target antigen remains unknown. The record has no base qualities; no much larger clone is one base away. Broader findings and caveats from the paper: Most expanded thyroid clonotypes (frequency above 0.001) were also detected in blood, a finding suggesting that blood repertoires may reflect thyroid immune responses. A 13 V-J signature model separated ophthalmopathy from stable hyperthyroidism, with about 90% sensitivity and about 81% specificity in cross-validation and 80%/75% in testing. In validation, the model predicted progression to ophthalmopathy a median of approximately 6.3 months before onset, with 70% to 71% sensitivity and about 75% specificity. No statistical method was used to fix the sample size in advance, and group allocation was not hidden from the investigators.

TCR beta CDR3 regions were amplified from RNA transcripts. The first round of RT-PCR for the TCR CDR3 was performed with the HTBI primer set and the Qiagen OneStep RT-PCR kit. Libraries were constructed in a second round of multiplex PCR, after which size selection and purification were carried out. Paired-end sequencing of the libraries was performed with 100 bp reads on an Illumina HiSeq2000. The paper's processing steps were these. Raw data were processed with SOAPnuke, discarding reads with adapters, uncalled bases, mean Phred below 15, or no exact constant-primer or identifier match. High-quality paired reads were merged using COPE v1.2.5, and each unique nucleotide sequence was defined as a clonotype. MiTCR v1.1 was used to align clonotypes to the IMGT TRBV, TRBD and TRBJ reference segments. The analysis included only V-J combinations with a frequency above 0.0001, which together covered approximately 99% of the repertoires. A TCS score was defined as the ratio of F50 (clonal expansion) to E x V (chaos), with BLOSUM62-based TCRdist applied between CDR3 peptides within each V-J. Welch's t-statistics and random forest reduced several hundred V-J features to 13, which were used in a naive Bayes classifier (R e1071). TCRdb reprocessed the public reads (quality trimming at Q25 with fastp, clone calling with MiXCR) and kept in-frame beta chains. Rows merge per CDR3 protein into single entries with the most common DNA and genes. None of the V and J calls come from the authors' own analysis; TCRdb made them. Recorded for this sample are around 560,000 distinct CDR3 sequences; 16% of them occurred a single time. The ten largest clonotypes hold more than 15% of the sample.

The sample consisted of blood. The V and J genes are TRBV3-1 and TRBJ1-1; matching of 5 bases hints at TRBD1 as the D gene. This TCR was recovered from a woman in her late teens or twenties with Graves' hyperthyroidism. The bases read TGTGCCAGCAGCCAAACAACAGGGAACACTGAAGCTTTCTTT. This is translated as CASSQTTGNTEAFF.